This is a list of T cell receptor beta chains from one sample in a study of blood T cell repertoires in COVID-19. The assay was immunoSEQ multiplex PCR, and TCRdb's table has in-frame clones only and misses some. This sample carries over 350,000 clones, about 85% of them seen once, and the ten largest clones take approximately 2%. The source material was PBMCs or T cells enriched from blood (not recorded which). The origin of the receptors is a woman between 18 and 29 years old with acute COVID-19. Each CDR3 is given without its conserved first and last residue.

j_gene,v_gene,CDR3aa
TRBJ1-6,TRBV9,ASSGQGVGSSPLH
TRBJ2-2,TRBV5-1,ASSSAGTAGELF
TRBJ2-1,TRBV4-1,ASSQAGEQF
TRBJ2-7,TRBV27,ASSLKYGGGGYEQY
TRBJ2-7,TRBV25-1,ASSGSGTGPYEQY
TRBJ2-3,TRBV6-2/TRBV6-3,ASSPTSGLSTDTQY
TRBJ2-6,TRBV10-1,ASSESRDTGARGANVLT
TRBJ1-1,TRBV6-5,ASSYQGNTEAF
TRBJ2-5,TRBV7-9,ASSLGGGGTQETQY
TRBJ2-7,TRBV9,ASSPGLAPIDEQY
TRBJ2-7,TRBV18,ASSPLSERGTLGEQY
TRBJ2-7,TRBV6-5,ASSYSGHSVSYEQY
TRBJ2-1,TRBV2,ARENGEQF
TRBJ2-2,TRBV30,AWKSRVNTGELF
TRBJ2-5,TRBV29-1,SVAGQRETQY
TRBJ1-5,TRBV19,ASSIQGDNQPQH
TRBJ2-2,TRBV19,ASKGLQGGTGELF
TRBJ2-1,TRBV5-4,ASSLPYAGQNEQF
TRBJ1-2,TRBV3-1/TRBV3-2,ASSQDYRVNYGYT
TRBJ1-4,TRBV27,ASSYQGGEKLF
TRBJ2-3,TRBV20-1,SASSGDTQY
TRBJ2-7,TRBV6-5,ASSYSEGEGYEQY
TRBJ1-4,TRBV4-1,ASSQDSVNEKLF
TRBJ1-1,TRBV6-1,ASSELAMNTEAF
TRBJ1-1,TRBV11-2,ASSSGMFRRTEAF
TRBJ1-1,TRBV6-5,ASSYSRTGGTEAF
TRBJ2-3,TRBV9,ASSVNQREATDTQY
TRBJ1-3,TRBV18,ASSLGGSSSGNTIY
TRBJ1-6,TRBV5-1,ASRLEGADSPLH
TRBJ2-2,TRBV2,ASSDRTANTGELF
TRBJ2-1,TRBV19,ASSHSYNEQF
TRBJ1-2,TRBV6-6,ASSAVRGLGGYT
TRBJ1-2,TRBV7-9,ASSLGGDVTLIFYGYT
TRBJ1-2,TRBV11-2,ASSVQGNYT
TRBJ2-1,TRBV5-6,ASSLASEQF
TRBJ2-3,TRBV9,ASSGETSGDTQY
TRBJ1-1,TRBV5-1,ASSLQENTEAF
TRBJ2-2,TRBV28,ASSLIPSGMNTGELF
TRBJ2-4,TRBV4-1,ASSPGQAYIQY
TRBJ1-2,TRBV6-4,ASSDQGLGYT
TRBJ1-1,TRBV19,ASSIPSQMNTEAF
TRBJ2-3,TRBV7-9,ASSWAGGPDTQY
TRBJ2-3,TRBV5-6,ASSQLAANTDTQY
TRBJ1-5,TRBV28,ASISTGNFQPQH
TRBJ2-7,TRBV13,ASSAGTSGPYEQY
TRBJ1-5,TRBV7-6,ASSLEGSQPQH
TRBJ2-3,TRBV2,ASKRLAGGTTGTDTQY
TRBJ2-7,TRBV28,ASRHTSGNPYEQY
TRBJ2-5,TRBV10-3,AISAQQETQY
TRBJ1-2,TRBV28,ASSLAGSPYGYT